The 24 T cell receptor beta chains listed next were all sequenced from one sample in a study of control samples from healthy donors and cancer patients. Only in-frame clones appear in the TCRdb table, and some are missing; sequencing was by immunoSEQ multiplex PCR. The sample yields 65,000 to 75,000 clones, about 90% seen once. Specimen: blood. These receptor sequences come from a woman aged 45-65 years in good health.

The chain is built from TRBV28 and TRBJ1-4; 7 nucleotides agree with TRBD1. J lost 8 bases, V lost 6 bases, and 9 bases had no gene match. Germline assignment: CDR1 MDHEN and CDR2 SYDVKM. The CDR3 loop spans 14 amino acids. CDR3 sequence reads: CASSDRVRPEKLFF. The CDR3 nucleotides are TGTGCCAGCAGCGACAGGGTAAGGCCGGAAAAACTGTTTTTT. The variable domain in full, completed from reference TRBV28 and TRBJ1-4, reads DVKVTQSSRYLVKRTGEKVFLECVQDMDHENMFWYRQDPGLGLRLIYFSYDVKMKEKGDIPEGYSVSREKKERFSLILESASTNQTSMYLCASSDRVRPEKLFFGSGTQLSVL.

The V gene is TRBV6-5, the J gene TRBJ2-7, with D perhaps TRBD1 (6 bases). Germline values: CDR1 MNHEY, CDR2 SVGAGI. Deletions cut 6 bases from V and 3 bases from J, with 15 bases between. The CDR3 loop spans 14 amino acids. The CDR3, as DNA: TGTGCCAGCAGGGCCGGGACACAGCTCTACGAGCAGTACTTC. The encoded protein is CASRAGTQLYEQYF.

The V and J genes are TRBV19 and TRBJ2-3, with 9 nucleotides matching TRBD2. V lost 1 base and J lost 1; bases outside the gene matches: 0. The CDR3 length is 15 residues. Per the germline V gene, CDR1 is LNHDA and CDR2 is SQIVND (reference sequence). CDR3 sequence reads: CASSIGTSGTDTQYF. In DNA form, the CDR3 reads TGTGCCAGTAGTATAGGGACTAGCGGCACAGATACGCAGTATTTT.

The V call is TRBV18, the J call TRBJ2-7; 8 bases match TRBD2. This CDR3 comprises 13 residues. From germline, CDR1 is KGHSH and CDR2 LQKENI. Germline trimming cut 8 bases from V and 3 bases from J; bases unmatched to any gene: 6. The CDR3 nucleotides read TGTGCCAGCCGACCGGGACTAGACTACGAGCAGTACTTC. Translated, it gives CASRPGLDYEQYF.

This rearrangement joins TRBV10-1 to TRBJ2-2; tentatively, D is TRBD1 (6 bases). The CDR3 runs to 13 residues. Deletions cut 8 bases from V and 0 bases from J, with 7 bases between. Germline assignment: CDR1 WNHNN and CDR2 SYGVQD (reference sequence). This CDR3 reads CASSGANTGELFF. Here the CDR3 DNA reads TGCGCCAGCTCAGGGGCGAACACCGGGGAGCTGTTTTTT.

This clone was detected a few times. The chain couples TRBV3-1 (or the pseudogene TRBV3-2) to TRBJ1-2, with D possibly TRBD1 on 5 matching bases. The V and J ends lost 1 base and 8 bases respectively, with 14 bases between them. The germline gives CDR1 LGHDT, CDR2 YNNKEL (reference sequence). This CDR3 region has 14 residues. CDR3 bases: TGTGCCAGCAGCCAAGGGTACGGACAAGTAGGCTACACCTTC. It is translated as CASSQGYGQVGYTF.

V gene TRBV7-5 combines with J gene TRBJ1-6. TRBV7-5 is a pseudogene segment. The CDR3 consists of 15 residues. The CDR3 protein is CARNRGGSRNSPLHF. DNA of the CDR3: TGTGCCAGAAATAGGGGGGGCAGTCGTAATTCACCCCTCCACTTT.

The chain is built from TRBV6-5 and TRBJ1-2; D unresolved. The V and J ends lost 0 bases and 4 bases respectively, with 12 bases between them. The CDR3 loop spans 15 amino acids. Germline CDR1 MNHEY, CDR2 SVGAGI. CDR3 loop: CASSYSAVSGYGYTF. The DNA of the CDR3 is TGTGCCAGCAGTTACTCGGCCGTCTCGGGCTATGGCTACACCTTC.

The chain couples TRBV18 to TRBJ2-2; D may correspond to TRBD1 or TRBD2 (5 bases each). The CDR3 consists of 16 residues. CDR1 and CDR2 from the germline V gene are KGHSH and LQKENI. Trimming took 3 bases from V and 5 from J, leaving 16 bases between them. The CDR3 loop reads CASSPVRAQGTGELFF. The CDR3 DNA reads TGTGCCAGCTCACCGGTGAGGGCCCAGGGAACCGGGGAGCTGTTTTTT.

The chain couples TRBV25-1 to TRBJ2-7; D might be TRBD2 (6 bases). The CDR3 spans 13 residues. CDR1 and CDR2 (germline): MGHDK, SYGVNS. V lost 3 bases to trimming and J lost 6 bases, with 12 bases between them. CDR3 sequence (DNA): TGTGCCAGCAGTGATCTAGCGCAGGGCGAGCAGTACTTC. This encodes CASSDLAQGEQYF.

This chain joins TRBV4-1 and TRBJ1-6; no reliable D call. Trimming took off 6 bases at V and 9 bases at J, with 15 bases between the two ends. The germline CDR1 and CDR2 sequences are MGHRA and YSYEKL. CDR3 length equals 14 residues. CDR3 sequence: CASRGLGFGSPLHF. The CDR3 DNA reads TGCGCCAGCAGGGGTTTGGGCTTCGGTTCACCCCTCCACTTT.

CDR3 DNA sequence: TGCGCCAGCAGCGACAGCTCTGGGGCCAACGTCCTGACTTTC. It translates to CASSDSSGANVLTF. This chain uses TRBV5-1 with TRBJ2-6; D might be TRBD1 (5 bases). The CDR3 is made up of 14 amino acids. CDR1 is SGHRS, CDR2 YFSETQ, per germline. V dropped 4 bases and J dropped 0 bases, with 5 bases sitting between them.

The V call is TRBV14, the J call TRBJ1-6; no definite D call. Trimming removed 4 bases at V and 11 bases at J, with 12 bases between. The germline CDR1 and CDR2 sequences are SGHDN and FVKESK. The CDR3 sequence is 13 residues long. CDR3 in DNA: TGTGCCAGCAGCCTTGGGTCCGCGGCACCCCTCCACTTT. Its translation is CASSLGSAAPLHF.

The chain employs TRBV10-2 and TRBJ1-4; D not certain. CDR3 size: 14 residues. Deletions cut 4 bases from V and 1 base from J, with 7 bases between. The germline CDR1 and CDR2 sequences are WSHSY and SAAADI. CDR3 DNA sequence: TGCGCCAGCAGTGGGGGAGGAACTAATGAAAAACTGTTTTTT. Encoded protein: CASSGGGTNEKLFF.

The J gene is TRBJ2-1, the V gene TRBV12-3 or TRBV12-4, with TRBD1 matching over 8 bases. V lost 6 bases to trimming and J lost 7 bases; unmatched junction nucleotides: 2. The CDR3 runs 12 residues. The CDR3 loop reads CASRRQGNEQFF. The CDR3 bases are TGTGCCAGCAGGCGACAGGGGAATGAGCAGTTCTTC.

V is TRBV5-4 and J is TRBJ2-5, with D tentatively TRBD1 (5 bases). Deletions cut 0 bases from V and 4 bases from J, with 13 bases between. From germline, CDR1 is SGHNT and CDR2 YYREEE (reference sequence). The CDR3 has 15 residues. The CDR3 reads CASSLDRLMIETQYF. CDR3 nucleotides: TGTGCCAGCAGCTTGGACAGGTTAATGATAGAGACCCAGTACTTC. Full variable domain (remainder filled in from reference TRBV5-4 and TRBJ2-5): ETGVTQSPTHLIKTRGQQVTLRCSSQSGHNTVSWYQQALGQGPQFIFQYYREEENGRGNFPPRFSGLQFPNYSSELNVNALELDDSALYLCASSLDRLMIETQYFGPGTRLLVL.

V is TRBV19 and J is TRBJ1-4, with a tentative D call TRBD1 (5 bases). The CDR3 extends over 17 amino acids. CDR1 and CDR2 from the germline V gene are LNHDA and SQIVND (reference sequence). Trimming cost V 4 bases and J 7 bases, with 22 bases left between them. The CDR3: CASSNTYGQWRLEKLFF. The CDR3 bases are TGTGCCAGTAGTAATACCTACGGACAATGGAGGCTTGAAAAACTGTTTTTT. Full variable domain (outside the CDR3, taken from reference TRBV19 and TRBJ1-4): DGGITQSPKYLFRKEGQNVTLSCEQNLNHDAMYWYRQDPGQGLRLIYYSQIVNDFQKGDIAEGYSVSREKKESFPLTVTSAQKNPTAFYLCASSNTYGQWRLEKLFFGSGTQLSVL.

This rearrangement joins TRBV7-6 to TRBJ2-2; D is possibly TRBD1 or TRBD2 (5 bases each). Germline loops: CDR1 SGHVS, CDR2 FNYEAQ. V was pared by 5 bases and J by 3 bases, with 10 bases between. The CDR3 spans 14 residues. The CDR3 is CASSLEGYTGELFF. CDR3 sequence (DNA): TGTGCCAGCAGCCTAGAGGGGTACACCGGGGAGCTGTTTTTT.

The V and J genes are TRBV5-5 and TRBJ1-1; no reliable D call. The germline gives CDR1 SGHKS, CDR2 YYEKEE (reference sequence). V lost 5 bases and J 6 bases, leaving 17 bases between the germline ends. This CDR3 has 14 amino acids. The CDR3 bases are TGTGCCAGCAGTTCCGGAGGCCTCAACTCTGAAGCTTTCTTT. This codes for CASSSGGLNSEAFF.

The chain joins TRBV19 to TRBJ1-5; 9 bases agree with TRBD1. Germline V lookup: CDR1 LNHDA, CDR2 SQIVND (reference sequence). The junction had 5 bases not matched to a gene; V was cut back by 8 bases and J by 3 bases. CDR3 length: 14 residues. CDR3 DNA: TGTGCCAGTTCCGGGACAGGGAACAATCAGCCCCAGCATTTT. Its protein product is CASSGTGNNQPQHF.

This chain links TRBV5-1 with TRBJ2-3; D gene ambiguous. Trimming shortened V by 2 bases and J by 2 bases, and 9 bases separated the two germline ends. Germline V gives CDR1 SGHRS, CDR2 YFSETQ. This CDR3 is built from 14 residues. Here the CDR3 DNA reads TGCGCCAGCAGCTTCCCGGACCCCACAGATACGCAGTATTTT. Translated: CASSFPDPTDTQYF.

The CDR3 DNA sequence: TGTGCCCATTCCTCCTGTGGCTACACCTTC. Translating gives CAHSSCGYTF. The chain carries TRBV27 and TRBJ1-2; unclear D gene. The CDR3 is 10 amino acids. Trimming took off 11 bases at V and 7 bases at J, with 11 bases between the two ends. Germline CDR1 and CDR2: MNHEY and SMNVEV (reference sequence).

This clone was seen many times. The CDR3 DNA reads as TGTGCCAGCAGCTTAGCGGCCCCAAGTGGGATAGAAGCTTTCTTT. This translates into CASSLAAPSGIEAFF. The genes are TRBV7-9 and TRBJ1-1; D is uncertain. Germline-derived CDR1 and CDR2 are SEHNR and FQNEAQ (reference sequence). This CDR3 contains 15 residues. V dropped 0 bases and J dropped 8 bases, with 16 bases sitting between them.

The V call is TRBV27, the J call TRBJ2-7; D is undetermined. Per germline, CDR1 MNHEY and CDR2 SMNVEV (reference sequence). This CDR3 has 15 amino acids. V lost 0 bases to trimming and J lost 6 bases, with 15 bases between them. This CDR3 reads CASSLSSISWGEQYF. In DNA form, the CDR3 reads TGTGCCAGCAGTTTATCGTCTATTTCCTGGGGCGAGCAGTACTTC.